The 24 T cell receptor beta chains below come from one sample, sequenced in a study of blood T cell repertoires in COVID-19. Sequencing was performed with immunoSEQ multiplex PCR; in TCRdb, only in-frame clones are kept and a portion is missing. The sample consists of fewer than 70,000 clones, around 80% of them appearing once. Sequencing input: peripheral blood. The receptors stem from an elderly woman with acute or convalescent COVID-19.

V usage is TRBV11-2 and J usage is TRBJ1-4; TRBD1 aligns across 10 bases. CDR1 and CDR2 (germline): SGHAT, FQNNGV. This CDR3 contains 15 residues. Trimming took 1 base from V and 8 from J; bases not matched to a gene: 4. CDR3 nucleotide sequence: TGTGCCAGCAGCTTAGGGACAGGGGGAGACGAAAAACTGTTTTTT. Its translation is CASSLGTGGDEKLFF.

The chain links TRBV2 to TRBJ1-1, with D perhaps TRBD1 (5 bases). This CDR3 contains 13 residues. V was cut by 9 bases and J by 6 bases, with 17 bases left in between. Germline CDR1 reads SNHLY; CDR2 reads FYNNEI. The CDR3 loop reads CASTWLRGAEAFF. Written as DNA, the CDR3 is TGTGCCAGTACCTGGTTACGGGGGGCTGAAGCTTTCTTT.

This sequence joins TRBV20-1 and TRBJ2-3; 9 bases fit TRBD2. Germline V CDR1 and CDR2: DFQATT, SNEGSKA (reference sequence). After removal of 3 bases from V and 0 bases from J, the junction contained 4 bases not matched to a gene. The CDR3 is 15 amino acids. Here the CDR3 DNA reads TGCAGTGCTAGTGGGCTAGCGGGAAGCACAGATACGCAGTATTTT. This translates into CSASGLAGSTDTQYF.

The chain uses TRBV2 and TRBJ1-2; D not resolved. Germline V gene sequence: CDR1 SNHLY, CDR2 FYNNEI. The germline V and J ends were trimmed by 6 bases and 6 bases, with 17 bases remaining between them. CDR3 length: 14 amino acids. CDR3 protein: CASRADGEIHGYTF. The CDR3 bases are TGTGCCAGCAGGGCGGACGGGGAAATTCATGGCTACACCTTC.

The chain links TRBV3-1 (or the pseudogene TRBV3-2) to TRBJ1-2, with 7 positions matching TRBD1. V trimming: 4 bases; J trimming: 4 bases; junction bases outside the gene matches: 3. The length of the CDR3 is 13 residues. The V gene's germline CDR1 is LGHDT and CDR2 YNNKEL (reference sequence). CDR3 in amino acids: CASSPGTAYGYTF. CDR3 DNA: TGTGCCAGCAGCCCAGGGACAGCCTATGGCTACACCTTC.

The chain recombines TRBV19 with TRBJ1-5; possibly TRBD1 for D (6 bases). This CDR3 is built from 14 residues. CDR1 is LNHDA and CDR2 is SQIVND in the germline V gene (reference sequence). V was shortened by 7 bases and J by 0 bases, with 10 bases between the two germline ends. The CDR3 DNA reads TGTGCCAGTAAGGACAGCTATAGCAATCAGCCCCAGCATTTT. Its translation is CASKDSYSNQPQHF.

This rearrangement joins TRBV19 to TRBJ2-7, with a tentative D call TRBD1 (6 bases). Between the trimmed V and J ends, which lost 3 bases and 4 bases, there was a span of 13 bases. In germline, CDR1 is LNHDA, CDR2 SQIVND (reference sequence). The CDR3 sequence is 14 residues long. The CDR3 DNA reads as TGTGCCAGTAGTATTGAGGACAGTATATACGAGCAGTACTTC. Translated: CASSIEDSIYEQYF.

The rearrangement uses TRBV13 and TRBJ1-1; 9 bases map to TRBD1. Germline CDR1 PRHDT, CDR2 FYEKMQ (reference sequence). J was trimmed by 5 bases and V by 0 bases; bases with no gene match: 10. This CDR3 has 17 residues. The CDR3 protein is CASSLGLGTGSATEAFF. CDR3 coding DNA: TGTGCCAGCAGCTTAGGCCTAGGGACAGGGTCCGCTACTGAAGCTTTCTTT.

The V and J genes are TRBV4-2 and TRBJ2-3; tentatively, D is TRBD1 (5 bases). V lost 5 bases and J lost 2, with 14 bases in between. This CDR3 contains 15 residues. Germline loops: CDR1 LGHNA, CDR2 YNFKEQ. The CDR3 DNA reads as TGTGCCAGCAGCGTGAGCGTAGGGGACACAGATACGCAGTATTTT. Translation: CASSVSVGDTDTQYF.

The J gene is TRBJ2-7, the V gene TRBV7-9; D remains ambiguous. The CDR3 extends over 14 amino acids. The V and J ends lost 5 bases and 5 bases respectively, with 16 bases between them. Germline lookup yields CDR1 SEHNR and CDR2 FQNEAQ (reference sequence). CDR3 sequence: CASSQSRLTDEQYF. CDR3 DNA: TGTGCCAGCAGCCAATCGAGACTCACCGACGAGCAGTACTTC. Variable domain in full (rest from reference TRBV7-9 and TRBJ2-7): DTGVSQNPRHKITKRGQNVTFRCDPISEHNRLYWYRQTLGQGPEFLTYFQNEAQLEKSRLLSDRFSAERPKGSFSTLEIQRTEQGDSAMYLCASSQSRLTDEQYFGPGTRLTVT.

This clone was detected only once. The chain has TRBV3-1 (or the pseudogene TRBV3-2) and TRBJ2-7, with 7 bases aligning to TRBD1. V trimming: 2 bases; J trimming: 2 bases; junction bases outside the gene matches: 3. The CDR3 runs to 14 residues. Germline loops: CDR1 LGHDT, CDR2 YNNKEL (reference sequence). In DNA, the CDR3 is TGTGCCAGCAGCCAAAAGACAGGGCCCTACGAGCAGTACTTC. Protein: CASSQKTGPYEQYF.

V usage is TRBV19 and J usage is TRBJ1-5; 11 positions agree with TRBD1. The CDR3 runs to 17 residues. V lost 6 bases to trimming and J lost 6 bases; unmatched junction nucleotides: 13. From germline, CDR1 is LNHDA and CDR2 SQIVND (reference sequence). The CDR3: CASSRKTGTGGIQPQHF. CDR3 nucleotides: TGTGCCAGTAGCCGCAAAACCGGGACAGGGGGAATTCAGCCCCAGCATTTT.

The chain joins TRBV7-2 to TRBJ1-4, with D perhaps TRBD1 (6 bases). The germline V gene encodes CDR1 SGHTA and CDR2 FQGNSA. V was pared by 0 bases and J by 5 bases, with 10 bases between. This CDR3 region has 15 residues. Here the CDR3 DNA reads TGTGCCAGCAGCTTAGCGCCAGGGGCCAATGAAAAACTGTTTTTT. It yields the protein CASSLAPGANEKLFF.

The chain joins TRBV7-9 to TRBJ1-1; D unresolved. There are 17 residues in the CDR3. Trimming removed 3 bases at V and 0 bases at J, with 17 bases between. CDR1 is SEHNR, CDR2 FQNEAQ, per germline (reference sequence). In nucleotides, the CDR3 is TGTGCCAGCAGCTTTGAGGGTAAGGGCTTTTTGAACACTGAAGCTTTCTTT. Translated, it gives CASSFEGKGFLNTEAFF. Looking up the rest from reference TRBV7-9 and TRBJ1-1 gives the full variable domain: DTGVSQNPRHKITKRGQNVTFRCDPISEHNRLYWYRQTLGQGPEFLTYFQNEAQLEKSRLLSDRFSAERPKGSFSTLEIQRTEQGDSAMYLCASSFEGKGFLNTEAFFGQGTRLTVV.

V usage is TRBV5-1 and J usage is TRBJ1-1, with 8 bases that match TRBD1. This CDR3 spans 15 amino acids. V shed 4 bases, J shed 1 base, and the junction held 6 bases outside the gene matches. The germline V gene has CDR1 SGHRS and CDR2 YFSETQ. This CDR3 is CASSPSTGANTEAFF. For the CDR3, the DNA is TGCGCCAGCAGCCCTTCGACAGGGGCGAACACTGAAGCTTTCTTT.

The rearrangement uses TRBV20-1 and TRBJ2-1; D is ambiguous. V lost 2 bases, J lost 7 bases, and 6 bases lay in between. The germline V gene has CDR1 DFQATT and CDR2 SNEGSKA (reference sequence). The CDR3 runs to 11 residues. The CDR3 protein is CSARYLNEQFF. In nucleotides, the CDR3 is TGCAGTGCTAGATATTTGAATGAGCAGTTCTTC.

The rearrangement joins TRBV20-1 to TRBJ1-2, with D unresolved. From germline, CDR1 is DFQATT and CDR2 SNEGSKA (reference sequence). CDR3 length equals 11 residues. The CDR3 DNA reads as TGCCCCGAGGAGAGGTGGTATGGCTACACCTTC. Its translation is CPEERWYGYTF.

CDR3: CASRTNQGFNEKLFF. In DNA form, the CDR3 reads TGTGCCAGTAGAACAAACCAGGGATTTAATGAAAAACTGTTTTTT. This chain connects TRBV19 to TRBJ1-4; D is perhaps TRBD1 (5 bases). V lost 6 bases to trimming and J lost 4 bases, with 15 bases between them. This CDR3 is 15 amino acids long. CDR1 is LNHDA and CDR2 is SQIVND in the germline V gene (reference sequence). The whole variable domain, remainder taken from reference TRBV19 and TRBJ1-4, is DGGITQSPKYLFRKEGQNVTLSCEQNLNHDAMYWYRQDPGQGLRLIYYSQIVNDFQKGDIAEGYSVSREKKESFPLTVTSAQKNPTAFYLCASRTNQGFNEKLFFGSGTQLSVL.

The chain couples TRBV7-2 to TRBJ2-7; TRBD1 matches at 8 bases. The CDR3 length is 15 residues. Germline CDR1 reads SGHTA; CDR2 reads FQGNSA. The J segment lost 2 bases and the V segment lost 4 bases, leaving 7 bases of the junction unmatched. In nucleotides, the CDR3 is TGTGCCAGCAGCTCCCGGGACAGGTTTGCCTACGAGCAGTACTTC. Translation gives CASSSRDRFAYEQYF.

The genes are TRBV6-5 and TRBJ2-5; 11 positions match TRBD1. The germline V gene encodes CDR1 MNHEY and CDR2 SVGAGI. Trimming removed 6 bases from V and 2 bases from J; junction bases left unmatched: 2. The CDR3 extends over 14 amino acids. This CDR3 reads CASSWDRGQETQYF. DNA for the CDR3: TGTGCCAGCAGCTGGGACAGGGGGCAAGAGACCCAGTACTTC.

The V call is TRBV6-1, the J call TRBJ2-7; no definite D call. The CDR3 extends over 13 amino acids. Germline CDR1 is MNHNS and CDR2 is SASEGT. The V end was cut by 0 bases, the J end by 3 bases, with 6 bases between. CDR3 sequence reads: CASSEARLYEQYF. Here the CDR3 DNA reads TGTGCCAGCAGTGAAGCGAGACTCTACGAGCAGTACTTC.

The V and J genes are TRBV7-9 and TRBJ1-2; D may be TRBD1 (5 bases). The ends were cut back, 2 bases at V and 7 bases at J, with 17 bases in the middle. The CDR3 contains 15 residues. Germline values: CDR1 SEHNR, CDR2 FQNEAQ (reference sequence). The CDR3 here is CASSLSGRGLGGYTF. As DNA, the CDR3 is TGTGCCAGCAGCTTAAGCGGGAGGGGCCTCGGTGGCTACACCTTC.

The chain is built from TRBV2 and TRBJ2-4; D not resolved. CDR1 SNHLY and CDR2 FYNNEI come from the germline V gene. The CDR3 has 15 residues. V was cut by 6 bases and J by 5 bases, with 17 bases left in between. The CDR3 loop is CASSETTASQNIQYF. The CDR3 DNA follows: TGTGCCAGCAGCGAGACAACAGCTTCCCAAAACATTCAGTACTTC.

The chain employs TRBV4-1 and TRBJ2-2; D is unresolved. Germline CDR1 is MGHRA and CDR2 is YSYEKL. This CDR3 spans 13 amino acids. V was cut by 2 bases and J by 7 bases, with 8 bases left in between. Here the CDR3 reads CASSQSLGGELFF. CDR3 sequence (DNA): TGCGCCAGCAGCCAATCTCTCGGCGGGGAGCTGTTTTTT.